This T cell receptor (beta chain) was identified during a study of glioma-infiltrating T cells. TCR alpha and beta CDR3 regions were amplified from RNA using iRepertoire nested multiplex PCR. TCRdb redid the calling of the multiplex PCR reads with MiXCR, one entry per CDR3 protein. The sample lists fewer than 200,000 distinct CDR3 sequences; over 30% were seen once. Ten or more counts support this clonotype. The CDR3 sequence is 14 residues long. Germline loops: CDR1 MDHEN, CDR2 SYDVKM. Between the trimmed V and J ends, which lost 7 bases and 7 bases, there was a span of 17 bases. The sequence was obtained from a human donor with low-grade glioma or glioblastoma, undergoing nonglioma brain surgery, or in good health (not recorded which). The source material was glioma tissue, nonneoplastic brain tissue, or PBMCs (not recorded which). The chain recombines TRBV28 with TRBJ1-5; D uncertain. CDR3 sequence: CASNEGAKDQPQHF. The CDR3 bases are TGTGCCAGCAACGAGGGCGCGAAGGACCAGCCCCAGCATTTT.